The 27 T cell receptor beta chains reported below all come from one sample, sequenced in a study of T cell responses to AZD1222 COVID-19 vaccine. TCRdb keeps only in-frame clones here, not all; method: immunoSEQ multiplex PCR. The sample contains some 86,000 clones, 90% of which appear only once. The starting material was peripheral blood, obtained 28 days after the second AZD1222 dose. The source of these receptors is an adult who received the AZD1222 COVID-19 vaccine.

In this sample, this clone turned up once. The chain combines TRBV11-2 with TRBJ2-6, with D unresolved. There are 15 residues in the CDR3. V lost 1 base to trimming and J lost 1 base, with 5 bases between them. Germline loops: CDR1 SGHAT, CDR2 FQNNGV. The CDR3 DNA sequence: TGTGCCAGCAGCTTAGGATTTTCTGGGGCCAACGTCCTGACTTTC. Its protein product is CASSLGFSGANVLTF. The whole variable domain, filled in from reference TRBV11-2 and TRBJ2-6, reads EAGVAQSPRYKIIEKRQSVAFWCNPISGHATLYWYQQILGQGPKLLIQFQNNGVVDDSQLPKDRFSAERLKGVDSTLKIQPAKLEDSAVYLCASSLGFSGANVLTFGAGSRLTVL.

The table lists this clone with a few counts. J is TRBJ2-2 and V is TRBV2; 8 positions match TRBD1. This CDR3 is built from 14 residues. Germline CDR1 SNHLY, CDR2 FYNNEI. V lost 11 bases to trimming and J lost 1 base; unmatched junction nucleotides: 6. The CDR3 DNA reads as TGTGCCGGAACCGGGACAGGGAACACCGGGGAGCTGTTTTTT. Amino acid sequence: CAGTGTGNTGELFF.

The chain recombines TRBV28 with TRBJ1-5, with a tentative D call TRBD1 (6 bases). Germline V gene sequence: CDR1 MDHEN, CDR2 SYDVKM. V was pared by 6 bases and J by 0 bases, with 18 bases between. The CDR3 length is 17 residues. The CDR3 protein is CASSRGQHTYSNQPQHF. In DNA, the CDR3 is TGTGCCAGCAGCCGAGGACAGCACACTTATAGCAATCAGCCCCAGCATTTT.

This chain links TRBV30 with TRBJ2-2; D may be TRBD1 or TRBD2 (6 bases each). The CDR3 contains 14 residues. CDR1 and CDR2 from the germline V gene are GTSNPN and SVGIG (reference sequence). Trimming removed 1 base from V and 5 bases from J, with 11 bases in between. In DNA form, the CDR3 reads TGTGCCTGGAGTGCGGGGGCCGAGACCGGGGAGCTGTTTTTT. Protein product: CAWSAGAETGELFF. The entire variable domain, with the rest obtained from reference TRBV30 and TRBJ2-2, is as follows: SQTIHQWPATLVQPVGSPLSLECTVEGTSNPNLYWYRQAAGRGLQLLFYSVGIGQISSEVPQNLSASRPQDRQFILSSKKLLLSDSGFYLCAWSAGAETGELFFGEGSRLTVL.

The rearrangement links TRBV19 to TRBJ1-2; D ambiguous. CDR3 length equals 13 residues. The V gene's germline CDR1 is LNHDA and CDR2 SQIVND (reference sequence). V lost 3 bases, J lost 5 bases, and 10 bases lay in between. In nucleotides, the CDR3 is TGTGCCAGTAGTATTGGTTCACAATATGGCTACACCTTC. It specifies CASSIGSQYGYTF.

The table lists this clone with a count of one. In DNA, the CDR3 is TGTGCCAGCTCACCGTATGGGGGGCCCCCGTCGCCCCACGAGCAGTACTTC. Translation gives CASSPYGGPPSPHEQYF. J is TRBJ2-7 and V is TRBV18, with D possibly being TRBD1 or TRBD2 (6 bases each). Germline V CDR1 and CDR2: KGHSH, LQKENI. Between the trimmed V and J ends, which lost 3 bases and 5 bases, there was a span of 23 bases. The CDR3 covers 17 residues.

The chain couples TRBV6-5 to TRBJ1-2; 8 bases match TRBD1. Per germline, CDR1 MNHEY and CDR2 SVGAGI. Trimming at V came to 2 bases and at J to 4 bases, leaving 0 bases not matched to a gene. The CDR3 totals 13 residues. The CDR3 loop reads CASSYDRGYGYTF. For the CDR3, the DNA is TGTGCCAGCAGTTACGACAGGGGCTATGGCTACACCTTC.

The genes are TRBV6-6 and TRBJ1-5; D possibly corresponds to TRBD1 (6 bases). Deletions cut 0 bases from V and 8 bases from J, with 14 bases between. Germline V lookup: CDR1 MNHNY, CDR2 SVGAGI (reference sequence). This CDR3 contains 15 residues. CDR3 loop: CASSYSSGGEEPQHF. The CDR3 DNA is TGTGCCAGCAGTTACTCTTCGGGGGGCGAGGAGCCCCAGCATTTT.

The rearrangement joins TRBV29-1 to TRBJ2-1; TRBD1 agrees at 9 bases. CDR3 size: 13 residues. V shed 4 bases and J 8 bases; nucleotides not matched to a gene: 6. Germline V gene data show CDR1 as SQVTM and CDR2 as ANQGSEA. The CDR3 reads CSVGQGGFDEQFF. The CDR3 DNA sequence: TGCAGCGTTGGACAGGGGGGGTTTGATGAGCAGTTCTTC.

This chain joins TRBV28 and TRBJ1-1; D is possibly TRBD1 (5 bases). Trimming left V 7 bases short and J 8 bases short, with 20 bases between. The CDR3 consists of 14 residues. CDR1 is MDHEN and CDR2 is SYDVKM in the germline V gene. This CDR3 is CASTYQNRGPEAFF. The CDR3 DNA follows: TGTGCCAGCACCTACCAAAACCGGGGACCCGAAGCTTTCTTT.

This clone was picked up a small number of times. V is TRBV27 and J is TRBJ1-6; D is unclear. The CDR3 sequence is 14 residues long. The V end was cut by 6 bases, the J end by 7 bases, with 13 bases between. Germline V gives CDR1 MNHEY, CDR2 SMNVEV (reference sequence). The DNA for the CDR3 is TGTGCCAGCAGGCCCGACACGGACAATTCACCCCTCCACTTT. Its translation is CASRPDTDNSPLHF.

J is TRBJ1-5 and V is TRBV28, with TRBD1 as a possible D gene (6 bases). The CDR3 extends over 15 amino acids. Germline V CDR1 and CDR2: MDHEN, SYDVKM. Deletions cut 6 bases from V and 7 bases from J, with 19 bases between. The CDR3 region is CASRITDGQFQPQHF. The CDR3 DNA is TGTGCCAGCAGGATCACAGACGGACAGTTCCAGCCCCAGCATTTT.

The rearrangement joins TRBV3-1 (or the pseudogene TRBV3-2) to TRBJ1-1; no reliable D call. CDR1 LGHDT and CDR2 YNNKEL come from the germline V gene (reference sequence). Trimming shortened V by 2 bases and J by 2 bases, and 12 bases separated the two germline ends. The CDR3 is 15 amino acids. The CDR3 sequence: CASSQIPDTNTEAFF. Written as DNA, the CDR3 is TGTGCCAGCAGCCAAATTCCGGATACCAACACTGAAGCTTTCTTT.

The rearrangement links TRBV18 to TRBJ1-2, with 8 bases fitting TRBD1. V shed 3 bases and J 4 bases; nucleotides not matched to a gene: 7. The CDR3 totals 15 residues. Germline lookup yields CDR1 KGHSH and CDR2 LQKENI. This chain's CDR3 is CASSPGQGEFYGYTF. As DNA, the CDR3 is TGTGCCAGCTCACCCGGACAGGGAGAATTCTATGGCTACACCTTC.

CDR3 bases: TGTGCCAGCAGCCCGCGACGGGCCCGCTATGGCTACACCTTC. As protein: CASSPRRARYGYTF. The V and J genes are TRBV5-6 and TRBJ1-2, with D unclear. V was shortened by 4 bases and J by 4 bases, with 14 bases between the two germline ends. The CDR3 is 14 residues long. CDR1 is SGHDT and CDR2 is YYEEEE in the germline V gene. Full variable domain (missing parts from reference TRBV5-6 and TRBJ1-2): DAGVTQSPTHLIKTRGQQVTLRCSPKSGHDTVSWYQQALGQGPQFIFQYYEEEERQRGNFPDRFSGHQFPNYSSELNVNALLLGDSALYLCASSPRRARYGYTFGSGTRLTVV.

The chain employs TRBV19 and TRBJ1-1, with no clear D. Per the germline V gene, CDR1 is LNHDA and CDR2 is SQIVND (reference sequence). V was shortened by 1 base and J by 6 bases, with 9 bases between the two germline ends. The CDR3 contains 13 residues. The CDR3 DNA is TGTGCCAGTAGTATAGGGCCGCCGGCTGAAGCTTTCTTT. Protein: CASSIGPPAEAFF. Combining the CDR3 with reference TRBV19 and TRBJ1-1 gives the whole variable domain DGGITQSPKYLFRKEGQNVTLSCEQNLNHDAMYWYRQDPGQGLRLIYYSQIVNDFQKGDIAEGYSVSREKKESFPLTVTSAQKNPTAFYLCASSIGPPAEAFFGQGTRLTVV.

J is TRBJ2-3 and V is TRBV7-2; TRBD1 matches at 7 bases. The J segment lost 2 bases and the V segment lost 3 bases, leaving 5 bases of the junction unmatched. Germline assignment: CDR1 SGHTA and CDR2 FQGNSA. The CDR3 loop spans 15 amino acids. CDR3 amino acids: CASSFEGAVTDTQYF. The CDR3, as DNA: TGTGCCAGCAGCTTTGAGGGGGCAGTCACAGATACGCAGTATTTT.

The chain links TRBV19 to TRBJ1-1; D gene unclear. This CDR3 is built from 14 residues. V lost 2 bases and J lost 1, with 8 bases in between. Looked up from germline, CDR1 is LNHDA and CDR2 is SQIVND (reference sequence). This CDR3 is CASSISGENTEAFF. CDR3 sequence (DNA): TGTGCCAGTAGTATAAGTGGCGAGAACACTGAAGCTTTCTTT. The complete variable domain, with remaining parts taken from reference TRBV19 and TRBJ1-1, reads DGGITQSPKYLFRKEGQNVTLSCEQNLNHDAMYWYRQDPGQGLRLIYYSQIVNDFQKGDIAEGYSVSREKKESFPLTVTSAQKNPTAFYLCASSISGENTEAFFGQGTRLTVV.

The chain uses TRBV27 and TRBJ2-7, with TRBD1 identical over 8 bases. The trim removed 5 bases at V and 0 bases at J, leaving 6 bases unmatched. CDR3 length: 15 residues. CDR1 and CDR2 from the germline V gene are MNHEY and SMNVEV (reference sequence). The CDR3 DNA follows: TGTGCCAGCAGTGCCCAGGGGGCGATCTCCTACGAGCAGTACTTC. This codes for CASSAQGAISYEQYF.

The CDR3 region has the DNA TGTGCCAGCAGTCTAGCGGGGAGCTCCTACGAGCAGTACTTC. Amino acid sequence: CASSLAGSSYEQYF. The genes are TRBV2 and TRBJ2-7; 9 bases are shared with TRBD2. Germline CDR1 and CDR2: SNHLY and FYNNEI. The CDR3 is made up of 14 amino acids. V was clipped by 5 bases and J by 0 bases; unmatched bases: 2.

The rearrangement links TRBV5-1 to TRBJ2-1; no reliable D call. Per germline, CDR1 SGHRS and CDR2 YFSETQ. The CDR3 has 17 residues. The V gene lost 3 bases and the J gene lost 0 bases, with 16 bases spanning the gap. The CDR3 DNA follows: TGCGCCAGCAGCTCAAGGTACAGTTGGAGCTCCTACAATGAGCAGTTCTTC. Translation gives CASSSRYSWSSYNEQFF.

CDR3 nucleotide sequence: TGTGCCAGCAGCCACATTCGGCATTTT. Its translation is CASSHIRHF. The chain uses TRBV3-1 (or the pseudogene TRBV3-2) and TRBJ1-5; unclear D gene. This CDR3 comprises 9 residues. The V gene lost 3 bases and the J gene lost 15 bases, with 6 bases spanning the gap. Germline assignment: CDR1 LGHDT and CDR2 YNNKEL (reference sequence).

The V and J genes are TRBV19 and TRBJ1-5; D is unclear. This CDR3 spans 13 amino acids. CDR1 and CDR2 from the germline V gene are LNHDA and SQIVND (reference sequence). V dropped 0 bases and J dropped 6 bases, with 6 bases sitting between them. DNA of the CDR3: TGTGCCAGTAGTATAGAGAATCGTCAGCCCCAGCATTTT. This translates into CASSIENRQPQHF.

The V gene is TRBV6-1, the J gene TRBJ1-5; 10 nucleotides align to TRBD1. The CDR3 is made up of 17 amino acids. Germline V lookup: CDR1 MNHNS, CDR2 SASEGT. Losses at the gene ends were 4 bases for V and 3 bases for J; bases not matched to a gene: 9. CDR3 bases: TGTGCCAGCAGTGGCCCCCGGGACAGGGGCAACAATCAGCCCCAGCATTTT. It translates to CASSGPRDRGNNQPQHF.

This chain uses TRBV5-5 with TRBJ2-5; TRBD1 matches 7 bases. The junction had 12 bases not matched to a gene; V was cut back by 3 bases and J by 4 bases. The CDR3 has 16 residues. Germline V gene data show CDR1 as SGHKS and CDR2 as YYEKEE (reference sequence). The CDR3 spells CASSSGPGGMGETQYF. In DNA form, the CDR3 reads TGTGCCAGCAGCTCGGGCCCAGGGGGTATGGGAGAGACCCAGTACTTC.

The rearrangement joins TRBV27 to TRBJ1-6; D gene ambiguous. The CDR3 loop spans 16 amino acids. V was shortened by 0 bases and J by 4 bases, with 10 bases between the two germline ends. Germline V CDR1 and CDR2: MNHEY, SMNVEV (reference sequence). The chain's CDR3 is CASSLSYIGYNSPLHF. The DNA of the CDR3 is TGTGCCAGCAGTTTATCCTACATTGGATATAATTCACCCCTCCACTTT.

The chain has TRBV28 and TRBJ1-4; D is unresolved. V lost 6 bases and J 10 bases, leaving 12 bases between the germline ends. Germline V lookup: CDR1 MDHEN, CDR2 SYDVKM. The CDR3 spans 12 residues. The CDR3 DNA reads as TGTGCCAGCAGCCTACCTCACGGAAAACTGTTTTTT. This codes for CASSLPHGKLFF.